Below are 22 T cell receptor beta chains sequenced from a single sample in a study of blood T cell repertoires in COVID-19. Profiled with immunoSEQ multiplex PCR; TCRdb holds only in-frame clones, not every one. The top ten clones hold 35% to 40% of a sample with about 80,000 clones, roughly 80% of them seen once. Sequencing used peripheral blood. The receptor source for this set is a woman aged 70-85 years with acute or convalescent COVID-19.

The rearrangement uses TRBV3-1 (or the pseudogene TRBV3-2) and TRBJ1-5, with a weak D call TRBD1 (6 bases). The CDR3 is 14 residues long. Trimming left V 7 bases short and J 5 bases short, with 15 bases between. From germline, CDR1 is LGHDT and CDR2 YNNKEL (reference sequence). The CDR3 protein is CASTRYGGHQPQHF. The DNA of the CDR3 is TGTGCCAGCACCCGGTATGGGGGCCATCAGCCCCAGCATTTT.

The chain is built from TRBV12-5 and TRBJ2-3; tentative D call: TRBD1 (7 bases). Looked up from germline, CDR1 is LGHNT and CDR2 is FRNRAP. This CDR3 has 16 residues. Trimming shortened V by 3 bases and J by 6 bases, and 19 bases separated the two germline ends. CDR3 loop: CASGFRGQPGADTQYF. The CDR3, as DNA: TGTGCTAGTGGTTTCAGGGGACAGCCGGGGGCTGATACGCAGTATTTT.

This clone was recorded once. The chain links TRBV24-1 to TRBJ2-3, with no clear D. The V gene's germline CDR1 is KGHDR and CDR2 SFDVKD. The CDR3 covers 11 residues. Trimming took 8 bases from V and 5 from J, leaving 7 bases between them. In DNA, the CDR3 is TGTGCCACCATGGGCTTAGATACGCAGTATTTT. Protein product: CATMGLDTQYF.

This clone has more than one count but fewer than ten. The CDR3 DNA reads TGTGCCAGCCGGGTCGGCAGGGCTGAAGCTTTCTTT. Amino acids: CASRVGRAEAFF. The J gene is TRBJ1-1, the V gene TRBV2; D possibly corresponds to TRBD1 (5 bases). Trimming pared 8 bases from V and 6 bases from J, leaving 13 bases between. CDR1 is SNHLY, CDR2 FYNNEI, per germline. This CDR3 is built from 12 residues.

The chain employs TRBV7-2 and TRBJ2-1; 11 bases line up with TRBD2. Per the germline V gene, CDR1 is SGHTA and CDR2 is FQGNSA. Trimming at V came to 3 bases and at J to 3 bases, leaving 10 bases not matched to a gene. There are 18 residues in the CDR3. The CDR3 reads CASSFARLAGGFYNEQFF. DNA of the CDR3: TGTGCCAGCAGCTTCGCACGGCTAGCGGGAGGCTTCTACAATGAGCAGTTCTTC.

This clone turned up a few times. V and J are TRBV30 and TRBJ1-1; D uncertain. Germline V gene lookup returns CDR1 GTSNPN and CDR2 SVGIG (reference sequence). There are 12 residues in the CDR3. The V and J ends lost 3 bases and 4 bases respectively, with 9 bases between them. CDR3 protein: CAWSGDVTEAFF. The CDR3 DNA is TGTGCCTGGAGCGGGGATGTCACTGAAGCTTTCTTT.

The V and J genes are TRBV5-1 and TRBJ1-1, with D uncertain. This CDR3 is 14 amino acids long. Trimming left V 0 bases short and J 1 base short, with 7 bases between. Germline V gives CDR1 SGHRS, CDR2 YFSETQ. The CDR3 reads CASSLGGENTEAFF. The CDR3 DNA reads as TGCGCCAGCAGCTTGGGCGGGGAGAACACTGAAGCTTTCTTT.

This clone was seen only a few times. This sequence joins TRBV5-4 and TRBJ2-2; the match to TRBD1 covers 11 bases. Germline CDR1 reads SGHNT; CDR2 reads YYREEE (reference sequence). J gave up 1 base and V 4 bases, and 3 bases lay outside the gene matches. The CDR3 length is 16 residues. CDR3 DNA sequence: TGTGCCAGCAGCGGACAGGGGGCGCGGAACACCGGGGAGCTGTTTTTT. Amino acids: CASSGQGARNTGELFF. Looking up the rest from reference TRBV5-4 and TRBJ2-2 gives the full variable domain: ETGVTQSPTHLIKTRGQQVTLRCSSQSGHNTVSWYQQALGQGPQFIFQYYREEENGRGNFPPRFSGLQFPNYSSELNVNALELDDSALYLCASSGQGARNTGELFFGEGSRLTVL.

The chain recombines TRBV18 with TRBJ1-1, with 8 bases identical to TRBD1. V lost 6 bases to trimming and J lost 5 bases; unmatched junction nucleotides: 8. This CDR3 comprises 14 residues. Germline assignment: CDR1 KGHSH and CDR2 LQKENI. CDR3 sequence reads: CASSPPGGWTEAFF. DNA of the CDR3: TGTGCCAGCTCGCCCCCAGGGGGCTGGACTGAAGCTTTCTTT. Full variable domain (outside the CDR3, taken from reference TRBV18 and TRBJ1-1): NAGVMQNPRHLVRRRGQEARLRCSPMKGHSHVYWYRQLPEEGLKFMVYLQKENIIDESGMPKERFSAEFPKEGPSILRIQQVVRGDSAAYFCASSPPGGWTEAFFGQGTRLTVV.

The genes are TRBV6-5 and TRBJ2-5, with 10 bases aligning to TRBD1. Germline V gives CDR1 MNHEY, CDR2 SVGAGI. Trimming removed 6 bases from V and 2 bases from J; junction bases left unmatched: 3. The CDR3 is 14 residues long. CDR3 loop: CASRDRGGQETQYF. For the CDR3, the DNA is TGTGCCAGCAGGGACAGGGGGGGACAAGAGACCCAGTACTTC.

CDR3 sequence reads: CASSLAAGPSGNTIYF. The CDR3 nucleotides are TGCGCCAGCAGCTTGGCCGCAGGTCCCTCTGGAAACACCATATATTTT. This chain links TRBV5-1 with TRBJ1-3; D not resolved. The CDR3 has 16 residues. From germline, CDR1 is SGHRS and CDR2 YFSETQ. Trimming pared 0 bases from V and 0 bases from J, leaving 10 bases between.

This clone was observed a few times. The sample has other DNA sequences that encode this CDR3 too. J is TRBJ2-2 and V is TRBV7-9, with a tentative D call TRBD2 (6 bases). The CDR3 contains 14 residues. Between the trimmed V and J ends, which lost 1 base and 5 bases, there was a span of 8 bases. The germline V gene has CDR1 SEHNR and CDR2 FQNEAQ (reference sequence). The CDR3 loop reads CASSLGGGTGELFF. The CDR3 coding sequence is TGTGCCAGCAGCTTAGGAGGAGGGACCGGGGAGCTGTTTTTT. The full variable domain, its missing parts supplied by reference TRBV7-9 and TRBJ2-2, is DTGVSQNPRHKITKRGQNVTFRCDPISEHNRLYWYRQTLGQGPEFLTYFQNEAQLEKSRLLSDRFSAERPKGSFSTLEIQRTEQGDSAMYLCASSLGGGTGELFFGEGSRLTVL.

CDR3 sequence (DNA): TGTGCCAGCAGCTTCCTCTCGGGGGGTCATTTTGGTGAGCAGTTCTTC. It encodes CASSFLSGGHFGEQFF. The rearrangement links TRBV7-3 to TRBJ2-1; 7 nucleotides line up with TRBD2. Germline values: CDR1 SGHTA, CDR2 FQGTGA. The ends lost 3 bases at V and 9 bases at J; junction bases unmatched: 14. The CDR3 has 16 amino acids.

Note on this clone: Other DNA sequences in this sample translate to the same CDR3. V and J are TRBV12-3 or TRBV12-4 and TRBJ2-2, with D hard to call. Trimming took off 2 bases at V and 7 bases at J, with 5 bases between the two ends. This CDR3 has 12 residues. The CDR3 spells CASSLSVGELFF. The CDR3 DNA reads as TGTGCCAGCAGTTTATCGGTCGGGGAGCTGTTTTTT.

This rearrangement joins TRBV5-1 to TRBJ1-6; no definite D call. V lost 6 bases and J 9 bases, leaving 13 bases between the germline ends. The germline V gene encodes CDR1 SGHRS and CDR2 YFSETQ. CDR3 size: 13 residues. CDR3 region: CASNEGSSSPLHF. In DNA, the CDR3 is TGCGCCAGCAATGAGGGATCGTCTTCACCCCTCCACTTT.

V gene TRBV18 combines with J gene TRBJ1-2; a possible D gene is TRBD1 (6 bases). In germline, CDR1 is KGHSH, CDR2 LQKENI. CDR3 size: 14 residues. Trimming cost V 1 base and J 3 bases, with 9 bases left between them. The CDR3, as DNA: TGTGCCAGCTCACCACGGGGACACCACTATGGCTACACCTTC. Translated, it gives CASSPRGHHYGYTF.

V is TRBV5-1 and J is TRBJ2-2, with 7 nucleotides matching TRBD2. With V trimmed by 3 bases and J by 5 bases, 7 bases remained unmatched. This CDR3 spans 15 amino acids. Germline assignment: CDR1 SGHRS and CDR2 YFSETQ. CDR3 amino acids: CASSSQGGSTGELFF. CDR3 sequence (DNA): TGCGCCAGCAGCTCCCAGGGAGGGAGTACCGGGGAGCTGTTTTTT.

The rearrangement uses TRBV6-5 and TRBJ2-4; TRBD2 agrees at 8 bases. This CDR3 has 15 residues. The V gene's germline CDR1 is MNHEY and CDR2 SVGAGI. V was pared by 6 bases and J by 6 bases, with 10 bases of the junction left unmatched. The chain's CDR3 is CASSPATSALNIQYF. CDR3 DNA sequence: TGTGCCAGCAGCCCCGCGACTAGCGCCTTAAACATTCAGTACTTC.

The rearrangement joins TRBV3-1 (or the pseudogene TRBV3-2) to TRBJ1-1, with a tentative D call TRBD1 (5 bases). CDR3 length: 14 residues. The V end lost 4 bases, the J end lost 4 bases, and 13 bases lay between the germline ends. In germline, CDR1 is LGHDT, CDR2 YNNKEL (reference sequence). This CDR3 is CASSLREVGTEAFF. As DNA, the CDR3 is TGTGCCAGCAGCCTCAGGGAGGTCGGCACTGAAGCTTTCTTT.

The V call is TRBV6-6, the J call TRBJ2-2, with 7 bases matching TRBD1. The V segment lost 6 bases and the J segment 9 bases; nucleotides outside the gene matches: 13. The CDR3 runs 15 residues. The V gene's germline CDR1 is MNHNY and CDR2 SVGAGI (reference sequence). CDR3 region: CASSRSFGQDWELFF. The CDR3 coding sequence is TGTGCCAGCAGCCGCTCATTCGGACAGGATTGGGAGCTGTTTTTT.

The chain carries TRBV7-3 and TRBJ1-3; D remains ambiguous. CDR1 is SGHTA, CDR2 FQGTGA, per germline. The V end lost 5 bases, the J end lost 0 bases, and 14 bases lay between the germline ends. CDR3 length equals 16 residues. The CDR3 is CASSAGGPLSGNTIYF. DNA for the CDR3: TGTGCCAGCAGCGCGGGAGGGCCACTCTCTGGAAACACCATATATTTT.

Notes on this clone: Other DNA variants within this sample encode the same CDR3. The chain joins TRBV19 to TRBJ1-1; TRBD1 is a possible D gene (5 bases). V lost 2 bases and J lost 1, with 5 bases in between. Germline-derived CDR1 and CDR2 are LNHDA and SQIVND (reference sequence). The CDR3 consists of 13 residues. DNA for the CDR3: TGTGCCAGTAGTATAAGGGGGAACACTGAAGCTTTCTTT. It codes for CASSIRGNTEAFF.